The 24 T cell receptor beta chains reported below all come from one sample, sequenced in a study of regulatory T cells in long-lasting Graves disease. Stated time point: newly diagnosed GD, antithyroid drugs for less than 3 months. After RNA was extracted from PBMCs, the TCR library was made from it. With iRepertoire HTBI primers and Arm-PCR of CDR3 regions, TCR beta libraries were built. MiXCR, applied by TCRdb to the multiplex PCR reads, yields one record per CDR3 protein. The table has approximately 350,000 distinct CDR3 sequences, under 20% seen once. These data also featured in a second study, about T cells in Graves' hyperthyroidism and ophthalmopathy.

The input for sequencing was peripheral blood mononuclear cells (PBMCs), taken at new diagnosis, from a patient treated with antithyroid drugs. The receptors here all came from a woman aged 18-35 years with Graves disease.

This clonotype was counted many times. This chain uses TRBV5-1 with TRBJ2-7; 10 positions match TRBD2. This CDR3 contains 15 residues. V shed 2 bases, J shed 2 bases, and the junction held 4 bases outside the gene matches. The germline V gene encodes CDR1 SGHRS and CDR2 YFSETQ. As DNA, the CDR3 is TGCGCCAGCAGCTTAGTAGCGGGAGGCCCCTACGAGCAGTACTTC. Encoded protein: CASSLVAGGPYEQYF.

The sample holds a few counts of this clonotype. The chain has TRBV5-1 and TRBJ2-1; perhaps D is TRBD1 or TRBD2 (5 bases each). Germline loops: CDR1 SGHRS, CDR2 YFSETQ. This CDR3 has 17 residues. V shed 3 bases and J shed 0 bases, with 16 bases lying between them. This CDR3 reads CASSSGTGTISYNEQFF. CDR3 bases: TGCGCCAGCAGCTCGGGGACGGGAACGATCTCCTACAATGAGCAGTTCTTC.

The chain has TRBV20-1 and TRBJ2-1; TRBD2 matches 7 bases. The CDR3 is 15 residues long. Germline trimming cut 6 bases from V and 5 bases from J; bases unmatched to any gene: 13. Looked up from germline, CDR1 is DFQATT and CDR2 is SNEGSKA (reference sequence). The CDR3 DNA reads TGCAGTGCCAGACCGGGGACTACCAGTAACAATGAGCAGTTCTTC. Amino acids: CSARPGTTSNNEQFF.

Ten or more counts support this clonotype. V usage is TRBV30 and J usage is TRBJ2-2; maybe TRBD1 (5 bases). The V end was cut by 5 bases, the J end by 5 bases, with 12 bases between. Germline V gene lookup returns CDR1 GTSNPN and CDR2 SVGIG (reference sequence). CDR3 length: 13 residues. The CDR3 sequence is CAWAGQGTGELFF. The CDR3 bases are TGTGCCTGGGCCGGCCAGGGTACCGGGGAGCTGTTTTTT.

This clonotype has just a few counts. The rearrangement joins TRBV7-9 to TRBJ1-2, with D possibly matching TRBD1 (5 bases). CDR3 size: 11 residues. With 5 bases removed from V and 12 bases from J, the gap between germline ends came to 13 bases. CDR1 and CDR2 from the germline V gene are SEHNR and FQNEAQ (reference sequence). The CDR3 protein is CASSQGTLHTF. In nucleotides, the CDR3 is TGTGCCAGCAGCCAAGGGACGCTGCACACCTTC.

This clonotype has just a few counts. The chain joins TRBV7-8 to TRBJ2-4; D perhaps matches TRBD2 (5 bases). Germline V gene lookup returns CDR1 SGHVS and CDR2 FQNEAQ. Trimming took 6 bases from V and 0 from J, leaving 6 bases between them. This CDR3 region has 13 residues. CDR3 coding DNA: TGTGCCAGCAGGGGAGCAGCCAAAAACATTCAGTACTTC. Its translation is CASRGAAKNIQYF.

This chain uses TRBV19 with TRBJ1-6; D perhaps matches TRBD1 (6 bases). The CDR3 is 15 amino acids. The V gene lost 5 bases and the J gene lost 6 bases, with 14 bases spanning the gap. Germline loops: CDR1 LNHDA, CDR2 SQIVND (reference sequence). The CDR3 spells CASSQPGHLNSPLHF. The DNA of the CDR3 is TGTGCCAGTAGTCAACCGGGACACCTTAATTCACCCCTCCACTTT.

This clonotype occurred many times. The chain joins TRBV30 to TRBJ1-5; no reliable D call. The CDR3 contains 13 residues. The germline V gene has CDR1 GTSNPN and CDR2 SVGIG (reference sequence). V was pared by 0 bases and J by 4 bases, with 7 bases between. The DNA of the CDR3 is TGTGCCTGGAGTGTTGCTGGGAATCAGCCCCAGCATTTT. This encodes CAWSVAGNQPQHF.

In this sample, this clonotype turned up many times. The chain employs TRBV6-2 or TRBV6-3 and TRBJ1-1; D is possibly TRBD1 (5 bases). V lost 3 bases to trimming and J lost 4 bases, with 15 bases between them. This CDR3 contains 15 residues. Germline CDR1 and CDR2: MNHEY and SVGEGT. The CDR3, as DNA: TGTGCCAGCAGTTATCAGATAGCGAGGGGCACTGAAGCTTTCTTT. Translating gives CASSYQIARGTEAFF.

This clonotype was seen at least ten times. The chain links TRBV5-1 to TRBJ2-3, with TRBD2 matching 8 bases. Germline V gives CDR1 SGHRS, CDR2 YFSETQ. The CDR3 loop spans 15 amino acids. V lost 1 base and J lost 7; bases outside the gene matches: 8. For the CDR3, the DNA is TGCGCCAGCAGCTTGATCGGGGGGGCAAGCTATACGCAGTATTTT. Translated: CASSLIGGASYTQYF.

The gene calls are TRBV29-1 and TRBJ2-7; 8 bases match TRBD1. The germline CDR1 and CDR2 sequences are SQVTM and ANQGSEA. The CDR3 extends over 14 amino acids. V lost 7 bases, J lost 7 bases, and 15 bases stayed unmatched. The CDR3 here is CSACPGQGSREQYF. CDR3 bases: TGCAGCGCCTGCCCCGGACAGGGATCTAGAGAGCAGTACTTC.

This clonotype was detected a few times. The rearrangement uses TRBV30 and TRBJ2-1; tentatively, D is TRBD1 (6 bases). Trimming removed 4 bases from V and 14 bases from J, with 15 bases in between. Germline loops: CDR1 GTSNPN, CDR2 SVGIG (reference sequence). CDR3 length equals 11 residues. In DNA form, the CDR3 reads TGTGCCTGGACCTTAGGGGCAGGGGAGTTCTTC. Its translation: CAWTLGAGEFF. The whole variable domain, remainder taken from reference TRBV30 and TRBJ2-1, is SQTIHQWPATLVQPVGSPLSLECTVEGTSNPNLYWYRQAAGRGLQLLFYSVGIGQISSEVPQNLSASRPQDRQFILSSKKLLLSDSGFYLCAWTLGAGEFFGPGTRLTVL.

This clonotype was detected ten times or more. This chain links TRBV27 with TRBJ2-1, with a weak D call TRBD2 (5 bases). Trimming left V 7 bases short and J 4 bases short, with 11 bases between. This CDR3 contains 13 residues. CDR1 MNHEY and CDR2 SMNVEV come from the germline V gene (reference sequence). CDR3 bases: TGTGCCAGCATGAGATCGGGGTACAATGAGCAGTTCTTC. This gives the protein CASMRSGYNEQFF.

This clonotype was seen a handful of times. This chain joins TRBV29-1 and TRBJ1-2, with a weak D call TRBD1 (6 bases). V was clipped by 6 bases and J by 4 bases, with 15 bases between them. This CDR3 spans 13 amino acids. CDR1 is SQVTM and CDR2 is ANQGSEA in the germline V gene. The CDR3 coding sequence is TGCAGCGTAGCCGGGACAAGGGTCTATGGCTACACCTTC. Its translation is CSVAGTRVYGYTF. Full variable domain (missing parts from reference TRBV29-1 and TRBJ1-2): SAVISQKPSRDICQRGTSLTIQCQVDSQVTMMFWYRQQPGQSLTLIATANQGSEATYESGFVIDKFPISRPNLTFSTLTVSNMSPEDSSIYLCSVAGTRVYGYTFGSGTRLTVV.

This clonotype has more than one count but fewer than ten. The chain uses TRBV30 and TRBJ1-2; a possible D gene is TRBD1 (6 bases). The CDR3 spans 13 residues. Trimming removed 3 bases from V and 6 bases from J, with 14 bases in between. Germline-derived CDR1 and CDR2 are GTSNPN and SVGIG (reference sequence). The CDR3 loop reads CAWRDIGGHGYTF. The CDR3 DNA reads TGTGCCTGGAGAGACATAGGGGGGCATGGCTACACCTTC.

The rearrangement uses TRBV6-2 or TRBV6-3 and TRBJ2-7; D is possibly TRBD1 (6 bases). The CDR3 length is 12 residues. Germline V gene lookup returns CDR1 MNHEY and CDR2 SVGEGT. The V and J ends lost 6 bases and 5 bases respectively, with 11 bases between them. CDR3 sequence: CASRQGRNEQYF. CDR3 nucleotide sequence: TGTGCCAGCAGACAGGGTAGGAACGAGCAGTACTTC.

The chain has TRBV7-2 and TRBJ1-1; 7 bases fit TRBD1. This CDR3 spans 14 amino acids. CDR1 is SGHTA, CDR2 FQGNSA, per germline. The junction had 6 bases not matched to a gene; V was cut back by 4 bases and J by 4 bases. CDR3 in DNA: TGTGCCAGCAGCTACCTAAACAGGGGCACTGAAGCTTTCTTT. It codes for CASSYLNRGTEAFF.

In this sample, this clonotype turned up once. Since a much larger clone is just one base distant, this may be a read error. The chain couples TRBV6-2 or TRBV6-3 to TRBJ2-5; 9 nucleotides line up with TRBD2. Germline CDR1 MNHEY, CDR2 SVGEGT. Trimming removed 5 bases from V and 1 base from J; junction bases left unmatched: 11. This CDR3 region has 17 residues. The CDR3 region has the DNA TGTGCCAGCAGTGAAAGGATTAATAGCGGGGGCCAAGAGACCCAGTACTTC. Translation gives CASSERINSGGQETQYF.

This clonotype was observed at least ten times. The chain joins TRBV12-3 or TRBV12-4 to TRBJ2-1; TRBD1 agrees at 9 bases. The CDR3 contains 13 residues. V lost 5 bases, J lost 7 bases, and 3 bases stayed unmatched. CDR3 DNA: TGTGCCAGCAGTCTGACAGGGGGAAATGAGCAGTTCTTC. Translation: CASSLTGGNEQFF.

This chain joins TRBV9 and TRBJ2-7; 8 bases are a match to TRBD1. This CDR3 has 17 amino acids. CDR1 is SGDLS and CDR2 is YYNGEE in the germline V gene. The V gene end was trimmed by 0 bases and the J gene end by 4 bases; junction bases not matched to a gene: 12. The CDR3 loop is CASSVDPAGGLIYEQYF. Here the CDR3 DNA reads TGTGCCAGCAGCGTAGATCCCGCAGGGGGCTTGATATACGAGCAGTACTTC.

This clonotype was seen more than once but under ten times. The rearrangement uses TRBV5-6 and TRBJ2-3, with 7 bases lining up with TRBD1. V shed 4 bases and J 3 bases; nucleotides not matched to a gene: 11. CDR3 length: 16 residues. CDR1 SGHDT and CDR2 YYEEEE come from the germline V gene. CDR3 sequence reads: CASSLTYRGRTDTQYF. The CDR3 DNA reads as TGTGCCAGCAGCCTGACCTACAGGGGAAGAACAGATACGCAGTATTTT.

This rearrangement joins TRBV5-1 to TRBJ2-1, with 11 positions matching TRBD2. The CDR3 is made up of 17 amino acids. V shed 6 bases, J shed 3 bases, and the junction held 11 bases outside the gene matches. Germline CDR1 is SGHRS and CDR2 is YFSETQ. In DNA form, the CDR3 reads TGCGCCAGCACGAAACTGGGGACTAGCGGATTCTACAATGAGCAGTTCTTC. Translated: CASTKLGTSGFYNEQFF. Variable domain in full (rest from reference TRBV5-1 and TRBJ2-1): KAGVTQTPRYLIKTRGQQVTLSCSPISGHRSVSWYQQTPGQGLQFLFEYFSETQRNKGNFPGRFSGRQFSNSRSEMNVSTLELGDSALYLCASTKLGTSGFYNEQFFGPGTRLTVL.

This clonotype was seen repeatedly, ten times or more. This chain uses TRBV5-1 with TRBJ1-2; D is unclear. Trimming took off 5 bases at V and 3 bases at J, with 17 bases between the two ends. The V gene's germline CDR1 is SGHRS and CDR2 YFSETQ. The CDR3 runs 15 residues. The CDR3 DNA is TGCGCCAGCAGGTTGTCGGATTCACTGTACTATGGCTACACCTTC. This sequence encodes CASRLSDSLYYGYTF.

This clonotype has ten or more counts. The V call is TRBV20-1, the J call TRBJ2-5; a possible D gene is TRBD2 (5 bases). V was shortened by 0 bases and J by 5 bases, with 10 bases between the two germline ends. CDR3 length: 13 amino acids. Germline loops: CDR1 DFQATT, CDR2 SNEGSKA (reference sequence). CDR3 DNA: TGCAGTGCTAGAGAAGCCATAGCGGAGACCCAGTACTTC. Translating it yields CSAREAIAETQYF.